This T cell receptor (beta chain) comes out of a study of cytomegalovirus exposure and HLA in healthy donors. At the level of the study: Sequencing of roughly 180 million T cells in an earlier analysis found approximately 120 million unique TCR beta sequences.

General observations from the study: Through in vitro validation, a few CMV-associated chains were shown to be specific for CMV antigens.

Between the trimmed V and J ends, which lost 3 bases and 2 bases, there was a span of 12 bases. The CDR3 contains 15 residues. Per germline, CDR1 LGHNA and CDR2 YSLEER. The PCR had 60 Vbeta and 13 Jbeta primers. Here immunoSEQ multiplex PCR was the method, and the copy in TCRdb shows in-frame clones only, minus some. The sample lists 150,000 to 200,000 clones; roughly 75% were seen once. This clone was counted only a few times. Its matching antigen is unknown. Sequenced sample: PBMCs. The rearrangement uses TRBV4-3 and TRBJ2-3; maybe TRBD2 (5 bases). This receptor was taken from a woman aged 25 to 39 in good health and CMV-seronegative. The CDR3 sequence is CASSQTGVNTDTQYF. DNA for the CDR3: TGCGCCAGCAGCCAGACCGGGGTAAACACAGATACGCAGTATTTT.